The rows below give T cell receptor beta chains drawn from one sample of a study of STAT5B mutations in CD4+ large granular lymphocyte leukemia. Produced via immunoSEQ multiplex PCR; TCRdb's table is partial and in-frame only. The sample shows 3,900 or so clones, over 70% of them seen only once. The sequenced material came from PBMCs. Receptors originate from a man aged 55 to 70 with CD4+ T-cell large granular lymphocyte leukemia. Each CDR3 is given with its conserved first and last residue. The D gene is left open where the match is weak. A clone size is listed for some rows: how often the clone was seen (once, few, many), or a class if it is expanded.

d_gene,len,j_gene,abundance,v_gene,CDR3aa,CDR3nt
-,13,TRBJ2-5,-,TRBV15,CATSRDSGETQYF,TGTGCCACCAGCAGAGATTCGGGGGAGACCCAGTACTTC
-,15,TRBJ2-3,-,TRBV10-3,CAISESGSTTDTQYF,TGTGCCATCAGTGAGTCGGGGTCAACCACAGATACGCAGTATTTT
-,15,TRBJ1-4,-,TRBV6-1,CASSEEPAGAEKLFF,TGTGCCAGCAGTGAAGAACCGGCAGGGGCTGAAAAACTGTTTTTT
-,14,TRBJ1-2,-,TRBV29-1,CSGGSRAGNYGYTF,TGCAGCGGCGGATCTCGAGCGGGAAACTATGGCTACACCTTC
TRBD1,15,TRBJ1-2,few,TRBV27,CASSHRQGKGYGYTF,TGTGCCAGCAGTCATAGACAGGGAAAAGGCTATGGCTACACCTTC
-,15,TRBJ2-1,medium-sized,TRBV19,CASSEIPSSYNEQFF,TGTGCCAGTAGTGAGATACCGAGCTCCTACAATGAGCAGTTCTTC
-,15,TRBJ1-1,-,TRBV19,CASSSRTELNTEAFF,TGTGCCAGTAGTTCCCGGACGGAGTTGAACACTGAAGCTTTCTTT
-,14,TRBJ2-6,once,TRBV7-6,CASSLGFGANVLTF,TGTGCCAGCAGCTTAGGTTTTGGGGCCAACGTCCTGACTTTC
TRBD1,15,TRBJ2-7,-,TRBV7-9,CASRDGDRDPYEQYF,TGTGCCAGCAGAGACGGGGACAGGGATCCCTACGAGCAGTACTTC
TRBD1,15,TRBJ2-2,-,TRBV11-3,CASSLGQSNTGELFF,TGTGCCAGCAGCTTGGGACAGTCGAACACCGGGGAGCTGTTTTTT
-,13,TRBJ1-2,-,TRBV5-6,CASAPEGTYGYTF,TGTGCCAGCGCCCCGGAAGGGACCTATGGCTACACCTTC
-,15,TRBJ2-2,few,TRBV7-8,CASSLRGIGAGELFF,TGTGCCAGCAGCTTAAGGGGGATCGGGGCCGGGGAGCTGTTTTTT
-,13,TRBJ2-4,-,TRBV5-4,CASSFEGKNIQYF,TGTGCCAGCAGCTTTGAGGGCAAAAACATTCAGTACTTC
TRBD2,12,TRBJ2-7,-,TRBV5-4,CASALAGYEQYF,TGTGCCAGCGCACTAGCGGGTTACGAGCAGTACTTC
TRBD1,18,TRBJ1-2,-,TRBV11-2,CASSSSGTGGSLLYGYTF,TGTGCCAGCAGCTCCTCCGGGACAGGGGGATCCTTGCTCTATGGCTACACCTTC
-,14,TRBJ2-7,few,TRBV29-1,CSVEDGTETYEQYF,TGCAGCGTTGAAGATGGGACGGAGACCTACGAGCAGTACTTC